The 30 T cell receptor beta chains reported below all come from one sample, sequenced in a study of human T cells and chemical hapten exposure. From the RACE reads, TCRdb called clonotypes with MiXCR, one entry per CDR3 protein. The sample lists 200,000 to 300,000 distinct CDR3 sequences; about 9% were seen once. The time point is: pre-sensitization, week 0. Treatment in this sample: therapeutic diphenylcyclopropenone sensitization with weekly scalp DPC. Sequencing used whole blood, obtained in connection with sensitization to the hapten diphenylcyclopropenone (DPC). The receptors originated from a woman aged 40 to 50 with alopecia areata. Some clones in this sample may be carry-over from other donors' samples.

In its sample, this clonotype was seen many times. The V and J genes are TRBV19 and TRBJ2-7, with 11 bases matching TRBD2. Germline CDR1 and CDR2: LNHDA and SQIVND (reference sequence). J lost 2 bases, V lost 5 bases, and 8 bases had no gene match. The CDR3 has 16 amino acids. The CDR3 here is CASSPSEGLAAYEQYF. As DNA, the CDR3 is TGTGCCAGTAGTCCCTCGGAGGGACTAGCGGCCTACGAGCAGTACTTC.

This chain uses TRBV5-1 with TRBJ2-7, with D uncertain. The germline gives CDR1 SGHRS, CDR2 YFSETQ. The V gene lost 0 bases and the J gene lost 6 bases, with 13 bases spanning the gap. This CDR3 has 14 amino acids. In DNA, the CDR3 is TGCGCCAGCAGCTTGGGGTACGCGGCCTCCGAGCAGTACTTC. As protein: CASSLGYAASEQYF. Based on the CDR3 plus reference TRBV5-1 and TRBJ2-7, the full variable domain is KAGVTQTPRYLIKTRGQQVTLSCSPISGHRSVSWYQQTPGQGLQFLFEYFSETQRNKGNFPGRFSGRQFSNSRSEMNVSTLELGDSALYLCASSLGYAASEQYFGPGTRLTVT.

This clonotype was counted only a few times. It is likely a read error, because the conserved phenylalanine at the end of the CDR3 is missing. Because the CDR3's place on the DNA is in doubt, the DNA is left out and the CDR3 is given as listed by TCRdb. The rearrangement joins TRBV21-1 to TRBJ2-7. TRBV21-1 is an annotated pseudogene. The CDR3 numbers 10 amino acids, ends counted. The CDR3: CASNHLRYKD.

J is TRBJ2-7 and V is TRBV28; the match to TRBD2 covers 13 bases. In germline, CDR1 is MDHEN, CDR2 SYDVKM. CDR3 length equals 19 residues. V lost 2 bases and J lost 0; bases outside the gene matches: 10. Here the CDR3 reads CASSLGTSGIVGSSYEQYF. The CDR3 DNA reads TGTGCCAGCAGTTTAGGGACTAGCGGGATAGTCGGAAGCTCCTACGAGCAGTACTTC.

This clonotype was seen more than once but under ten times. The chain carries TRBV11-2 and TRBJ2-1, with no clear D. From germline, CDR1 is SGHAT and CDR2 FQNNGV. There are 17 residues in the CDR3. Trimming took 5 bases from V and 1 from J, leaving 18 bases between them. The CDR3 DNA reads as TGTGCCAGCAGCCCACCCCCAGGTTATATTTCCTACAATGAGCAGTTCTTC. This gives the protein CASSPPPGYISYNEQFF.

The chain has TRBV20-1 and TRBJ2-3; D may be TRBD2 (5 bases). This CDR3 spans 12 amino acids. The ends were cut back, 4 bases at V and 6 bases at J, with 11 bases in the middle. The V gene's germline CDR1 is DFQATT and CDR2 SNEGSKA (reference sequence). CDR3 sequence reads: CSATPGGDTQYF. The CDR3 DNA reads as TGCAGTGCTACCCCAGGCGGGGATACGCAGTATTTT.

The CDR3 sequence is CASSLWGRDRASSTDTQYF. In DNA form, the CDR3 reads TGTGCCAGCAGCTTATGGGGACGAGACAGGGCCTCTAGCACAGATACGCAGTATTTT. V gene TRBV7-2 combines with J gene TRBJ2-3; TRBD1 aligns across 7 bases. Germline values: CDR1 SGHTA, CDR2 FQGNSA. The trim removed 2 bases at V and 0 bases at J, leaving 14 bases unmatched. There are 19 residues in the CDR3.

The rearrangement joins TRBV27 to TRBJ1-1, with D unresolved. V was cut by 3 bases and J by 11 bases, with 10 bases left in between. This CDR3 region has 11 residues. From germline, CDR1 is MNHEY and CDR2 SMNVEV (reference sequence). CDR3 sequence: CASSLSGRAFF. CDR3 in DNA: TGTGCCAGCAGTTTGTCGGGAAGGGCTTTCTTT.

This rearrangement joins TRBV28 to TRBJ2-1, with D perhaps matching TRBD2 (6 bases). Germline V gives CDR1 MDHEN, CDR2 SYDVKM. This CDR3 is 14 amino acids long. V lost 6 bases, J lost 8 bases, and 17 bases lay in between. The DNA of the CDR3 is TGTGCCAGCAGCCCGGGCCCGCGGGGCGATGAGCAGTTCTTC. It is translated as CASSPGPRGDEQFF.

The chain combines TRBV20-1 with TRBJ2-3; a possible D gene is TRBD2 (7 bases). Trimming shortened V by 3 bases and J by 2 bases, and 21 bases separated the two germline ends. Germline V gene lookup returns CDR1 DFQATT and CDR2 SNEGSKA (reference sequence). The CDR3 has 17 amino acids. The CDR3 nucleotides read TGCAGTGCTAGGGGTTATGTCGCGGGGGCGAACACAGATACGCAGTATTTT. It translates to CSARGYVAGANTDTQYF.

The rearrangement links TRBV6-6 to TRBJ2-7; D is possibly TRBD2 (5 bases). Germline V gene lookup returns CDR1 MNHNY and CDR2 SVGAGI (reference sequence). The CDR3 contains 15 residues. V gave up 0 bases and J gave up 0 bases, with 9 bases separating them. CDR3 nucleotides: TGTGCCAGCAGTTACTCCGGGGAGAGCTCCTACGAGCAGTACTTC. Translating gives CASSYSGESSYEQYF.

This clonotype was seen only a few times. The chain has TRBV5-6 and TRBJ1-6, with D tentatively TRBD1 (6 bases). Trimming took off 6 bases at V and 5 bases at J, with 12 bases between the two ends. This CDR3 is built from 14 residues. CDR1 is SGHDT, CDR2 YYEEEE, per germline. CDR3 DNA: TGTGCCAGCAAGACGACAGGCAATAATTCACCCCTCCACTTT. Amino acids: CASKTTGNNSPLHF.

The chain recombines TRBV6-5 with TRBJ2-3, with 12 bases matching TRBD1. The CDR3 has 17 residues. Germline CDR1 MNHEY, CDR2 SVGAGI. V lost 4 bases, J lost 6 bases, and 11 bases stayed unmatched. The CDR3 nucleotides are TGTGCCAGCAGTTCCCCCGTTATGGGGACAGGGGGCGATACGCAGTATTTT. Translating gives CASSSPVMGTGGDTQYF.

For this clonotype: Germline is not matched at one junction end, which may reflect a read error. The chain links TRBV29-1 to TRBJ2-3; 7 nucleotides match TRBD1. There are 11 residues in the CDR3. CDR1 and CDR2 (germline): SQVTM, ANQGSEA. The CDR3 sequence: CSVKGADTRYF. In nucleotides, the CDR3 is TGCAGCGTTAAGGGGGCAGATACGCGGTATTTT.

This clonotype occurred many times. The V and J genes are TRBV28 and TRBJ1-1; perhaps TRBD1 as D (6 bases). V was pared by 3 bases and J by 3 bases, with 8 bases between. CDR3 length: 13 amino acids. Germline CDR1 MDHEN, CDR2 SYDVKM. As DNA, the CDR3 is TGTGCCAGCAGTTTCCAGGGGCACACTGAAGCTTTCTTT. Protein product: CASSFQGHTEAFF.

The V and J genes are TRBV12-5 and TRBJ1-1; D is unresolved. The V gene's germline CDR1 is LGHNT and CDR2 FRNRAP. The CDR3 loop spans 10 amino acids. The germline V and J ends were trimmed by 5 bases and 11 bases, with 9 bases remaining between them. CDR3 coding DNA: TGTGCTAGTGGTCCCCAGGACGCTTTCTTT. Translating gives CASGPQDAFF.

This clonotype was recorded at least ten times. J is TRBJ2-7 and V is TRBV7-2, with 8 positions matching TRBD2. This CDR3 contains 15 residues. The germline V gene encodes CDR1 SGHTA and CDR2 FQGNSA. The V segment lost 5 bases and the J segment 0 bases; nucleotides outside the gene matches: 6. The CDR3 DNA reads TGTGCCAGCAGCCCGAGACTAGCGAGCTCCTACGAGCAGTACTTC. It translates to CASSPRLASSYEQYF.

The chain recombines TRBV29-1 with TRBJ2-3; TRBD1 is a possible D gene (6 bases). CDR3 size: 14 residues. The V gene lost 4 bases and the J gene lost 2 bases, with 13 bases spanning the gap. Germline-derived CDR1 and CDR2 are SQVTM and ANQGSEA. CDR3 DNA: TGCAGCGTTGTGTGGGGGCCTTCCACAGATACGCAGTATTTT. This sequence encodes CSVVWGPSTDTQYF.

This clonotype showed up just a few times. This sequence joins TRBV6-2 or TRBV6-3 and TRBJ2-5; possibly TRBD2 for D (5 bases). V was clipped by 4 bases and J by 1 base, with 10 bases between them. Per germline, CDR1 MNHEY and CDR2 SVGEGT. The CDR3 spans 14 residues. The CDR3 bases are TGTGCCAGCAGTTCCGAGGGCCCCCAAGAGACCCAGTACTTC. Protein product: CASSSEGPQETQYF.

The chain combines TRBV20-1 with TRBJ2-7; a possible D gene is TRBD1 (6 bases). The CDR3 length is 12 residues. CDR1 is DFQATT, CDR2 SNEGSKA, per germline (reference sequence). V was clipped by 6 bases and J by 0 bases, with 9 bases between them. CDR3 DNA: TGCAGTGCACGGGACACCTCCTACGAGCAGTACTTC. As protein: CSARDTSYEQYF.

This clonotype was detected a few times. The chain employs TRBV7-2 and TRBJ1-5; D remains unclear. V lost 4 bases and J lost 8, with 9 bases in between. The germline V gene encodes CDR1 SGHTA and CDR2 FQGNSA. The CDR3 has 12 residues. This CDR3 reads CASSSLREPQHF. DNA of the CDR3: TGTGCCAGCAGCTCCCTAAGGGAGCCCCAGCATTTT.

This clonotype was detected only a few times. Mismatch with germline at one junction end may stem from a read error. The genes are TRBV18 and TRBJ2-1, with D tentatively TRBD2 (6 bases). The CDR3 has 13 residues. Germline CDR1 reads KGHSH; CDR2 reads LQKENI. This CDR3 is CASSPFARDEQFF. CDR3 DNA: TGTGCCAGCTCACCATTTGCGCGGGACGAGCAATTCTTC.

In this sample, this clonotype turned up many times. The chain uses TRBV12-3 or TRBV12-4 and TRBJ2-7, with no clear D. Trimming removed 3 bases from V and 5 bases from J, with 5 bases in between. The CDR3 has 11 residues. CDR3 sequence (DNA): TGTGCCAGCAGTTTCACGCACGAGCAGTACTTC. Its protein product is CASSFTHEQYF.

This clonotype was seen a few times. J is TRBJ1-1 and V is TRBV6-2 or TRBV6-3; D call uncertain. The CDR3 has 15 amino acids. V lost 2 bases to trimming and J lost 0 bases, with 10 bases between them. Germline V gene lookup returns CDR1 MNHEY and CDR2 SVGEGT. CDR3 in amino acids: CASSYDLVVNTEAFF. DNA of the CDR3: TGTGCCAGCAGTTACGATTTGGTGGTGAACACTGAAGCTTTCTTT.

The chain is built from TRBV9 and TRBJ2-1, with D uncertain. CDR3 size: 16 residues. Per the germline V gene, CDR1 is SGDLS and CDR2 is YYNGEE. V was trimmed by 0 bases and J by 7 bases, leaving 17 bases between them. The CDR3 reads CASSVGTRWRGNEQFF. In nucleotides, the CDR3 is TGTGCCAGCAGCGTAGGGACGCGTTGGCGTGGGAATGAGCAGTTCTTC.

This rearrangement joins TRBV12-3 or TRBV12-4 to TRBJ1-3, with a tentative D call TRBD1 (5 bases). This CDR3 has 15 amino acids. V dropped 7 bases and J dropped 0 bases, with 13 bases sitting between them. The CDR3 protein is CASTPGLVSGNTIYF. The DNA of the CDR3 is TGTGCCAGCACCCCGGGGCTAGTCTCTGGAAACACCATATATTTT.

The V gene is TRBV9, the J gene TRBJ2-7; D is undetermined. In germline, CDR1 is SGDLS, CDR2 YYNGEE. V was pared by 0 bases and J by 2 bases, with 15 bases between. The CDR3 is made up of 16 amino acids. The CDR3 is CASSVGATPSAYEQYF. CDR3 coding DNA: TGTGCCAGCAGCGTAGGAGCAACACCCTCCGCCTACGAGCAGTACTTC.

The V gene is TRBV25-1, the J gene TRBJ2-1; D is perhaps TRBD2 (5 bases). CDR1 and CDR2 (germline): MGHDK, SYGVNS. The V end lost 6 bases, the J end lost 0 bases, and 9 bases lay between the germline ends. CDR3 length equals 14 residues. The DNA of the CDR3 is TGTGCCAGCAGAGCGGAGAGCTCCTACAATGAGCAGTTCTTC. Its translation is CASRAESSYNEQFF. The whole variable domain, filled in from reference TRBV25-1 and TRBJ2-1, reads EADIYQTPRYLVIGTGKKITLECSQTMGHDKMYWYQQDPGMELHLIHYSYGVNSTEKGDLSSESTVSRIRTEHFPLTLESARPSHTSQYLCASRAESSYNEQFFGPGTRLTVL.

The table lists this clonotype with a few counts. This rearrangement joins TRBV20-1 to TRBJ2-2; 13 positions agree with TRBD2. This CDR3 has 16 amino acids. Trimming cost V 6 bases and J 3 bases; bases outside gene matches: 7. The germline V gene encodes CDR1 DFQATT and CDR2 SNEGSKA (reference sequence). The chain's CDR3 is CSANHGLAGDTGELFF. CDR3 coding DNA: TGCAGTGCCAACCATGGACTAGCGGGAGACACCGGGGAGCTGTTTTTT.

V gene TRBV7-9 combines with J gene TRBJ1-1, with 8 bases fitting TRBD1. The CDR3 extends over 14 amino acids. The trim removed 3 bases at V and 6 bases at J, leaving 6 bases unmatched. CDR1 and CDR2 (germline): SEHNR, FQNEAQ (reference sequence). CDR3 bases: TGTGCCAGCAGCTTTCGACAGGGGTTTGCTGAAGCTTTCTTT. This encodes CASSFRQGFAEAFF.